This T cell receptor beta chain came from a study of Graves' ophthalmopathy and Graves' hyperthyroidism (dated by TCRdb to 2016 to 2019). Some background on the complete study: Stable hyperthyroidism was defined as no progression to ophthalmopathy within 18 months of follow-up. The study used TCR beta repertoire signatures to distinguish Graves' ophthalmopathy from Graves' hyperthyroidism and to predict progression to ophthalmopathy. In total, some 130 blood samples were TCR-sequenced: roughly 45 ophthalmopathy, some 72 hyperthyroidism and around 17 hyperthyroidism-to-ophthalmopathy patients. To explore V-J signatures that distinguish ophthalmopathy from hyperthyroidism, a discovery set of about 99 patients was enrolled, made up of 43 with ophthalmopathy and 55 to 65 with stable hyperthyroidism. An independent validation cohort was composed of fewer than 20 hyperthyroidism patients and around 16 patients who later progressed from hyperthyroidism to ophthalmopathy. In about six hyperthyroidism patients, the T-cell repertoires found in thyroid tissue were compared with those found in blood. Following sampling, methimazole starting at 30 mg daily was administered to hyperthyroidism patients, and high-dose intravenous methylprednisolone was administered to ophthalmopathy patients. Study-level results and caveats: No statistical method was used to set the sample size in advance, and the investigators knew which group each participant was assigned to. In cross-validation, the 13-signature model distinguished ophthalmopathy from stable hyperthyroidism with around 90% sensitivity and roughly 84% specificity, while in the test set the corresponding values were about 79% and 69%. Among expanded thyroid clonotypes with frequency above 0.001, most also showed up in blood, which suggests that blood repertoires may reflect the thyroid immune response. In validation, the model predicted ophthalmopathy progression with more than 70% sensitivity and approximately 78% specificity; 12 predicted patients were CT-confirmed with GO in a median of around 6 months.

For repertoire sequencing, the TCR beta CDR3 regions were amplified from RNA transcripts. A first-round RT-PCR used HTBI primers with the Qiagen OneStep RT-PCR kit, followed by a second-round multiplex PCR, size selection and purification. Libraries were sequenced on an Illumina HiSeq2000 using paired-end 100 bp reads. Concerning the study's data processing: SOAPnuke was used for read processing, and reads with adapters, uncalled bases, a mean Phred below 15, or no exact constant-primer or identifier match were discarded. COPE v1.2.5 was used to merge the high-quality paired reads. Unique nucleotide sequences were defined as clonotypes and aligned to IMGT TRB V, D and J references using MiTCR v1.1. The analysis was limited to V-J combinations with a frequency above 0.0001, which together covered 99.2% of repertoires. For each V-J combination, a TCR clonal expansion and chaos score was defined as F50 clonal expansion divided by the chaos observed in the TCRdist matrix. Welch's t-statistics and random forest were used to reduce the features to about a dozen V-J combinations, which were then used as input to a naive Bayes classifier. The Morisita-Horn index was used to measure how similar the thyroid and blood repertoires were. TCRdb trimmed the raw reads at Q25, called clones with MiXCR and kept productive beta chains. A single entry per CDR3 protein holds the most common genes and DNA from its merged rows. The V and J calls, along with clone size, are taken from TCRdb and not from the paper's own processing. Across this sample there are 500,000 to 700,000 distinct CDR3 sequences, with 35% to 40% seen only once. 3.5% to 4.5% of the sample belongs to the ten largest clones.

Patients with hyperthyroidism were aged 18 to 65 years, had been newly diagnosed, and had a disease duration of less than 2 months. Patients with other autoimmune diseases, uncontrolled infections, pregnancy or lactation were excluded from the study. Clinical symptoms, serum thyroxine, TRAb, thyroid ultrasound and orbital computed tomography formed the basis of the diagnosis. Total RNA was extracted with Trizol reagent and quality-checked on an Agilent 2100 Bioanalyzer. This clonotype has a count of ten or more. This receptor's antigen is unknown. Nothing much larger sits one base from this clone, and base qualities are not available. Material for sequencing was peripheral blood or thyroid tissue (not recorded which). The receptor comes from an adult man with Graves' hyperthyroidism.

The nucleotides are TGTGCCAGCAGTTACCACGGTGGACAGGGATTTTCACCCCTCCACTTT. This sequence encodes CASSYHGGQGFSPLHF. This receptor chain uses TRBV6-5 and TRBJ1-6, and 8 junctional nucleotides match TRBD1. The germline V gene supplies CDR1 MNHEY and CDR2 SVGAGI. The junction shows trimming of 2 bases on V and 9 bases on J, and the gene matches do not reach 9 bases of it. The CDR3 spans 16 residues, from the cysteine through the phenylalanine. Only the CDR3 portion is preserved as DNA: 48 bases, with reading frame beginning at the first base.